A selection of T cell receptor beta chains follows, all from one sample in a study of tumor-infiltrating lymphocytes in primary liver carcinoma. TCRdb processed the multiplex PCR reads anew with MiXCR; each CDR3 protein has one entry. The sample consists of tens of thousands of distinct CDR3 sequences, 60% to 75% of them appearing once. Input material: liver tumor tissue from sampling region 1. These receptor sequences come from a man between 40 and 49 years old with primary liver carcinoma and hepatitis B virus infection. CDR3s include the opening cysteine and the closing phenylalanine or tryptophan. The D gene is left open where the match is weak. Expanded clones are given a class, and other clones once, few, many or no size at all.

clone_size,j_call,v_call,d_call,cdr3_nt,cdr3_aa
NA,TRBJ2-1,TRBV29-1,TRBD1,TGCAGTGTTGATCGCCGGGACAGGGGTTACAATGAGCAGTGCTTC,CSVDRRDRGYNEQCF
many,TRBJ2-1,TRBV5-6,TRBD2,TGTGCCAGCAGCTCCGTGGGGGGGTCAGGTCGTAATGGGGAGCAGTTCTTC,CASSSVGGSGRNGEQFF
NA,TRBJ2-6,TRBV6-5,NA,TGTGCCAGCAGAAGTAGCTCTGGGGCCAAGGTCCTGACTTTC,CASRSSSGAKVLTF
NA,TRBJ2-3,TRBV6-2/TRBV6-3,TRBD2,TGTGCCAGTAGCTGGGGACTAGTGAATACGCAGTATTTT,CASSWGLVNTQYF
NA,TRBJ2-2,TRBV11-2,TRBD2,TGTGTCAGCAGCGCGGGACTAGCGGTCTCTCTGGCCGGGAAGCTGTTTTTT,CVSSAGLAVSLAGKLFF
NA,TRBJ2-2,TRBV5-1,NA,TGCGCCAGCAGCTTACAGGGAGCCAGGGATCTGTTTTTT,CASSLQGARDLFF
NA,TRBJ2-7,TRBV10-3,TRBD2,TGTGCCATCAGCACGGGACTAGCGGCATCCCCCTTCTCCTACGAGCAATACTTC,CAISTGLAASPFSYEQYF
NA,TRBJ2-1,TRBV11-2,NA,TGTGCCAGCAACCCGGAGTACAATGGGCAATTCTTC,CASNPEYNGQFF
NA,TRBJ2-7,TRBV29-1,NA,TGCAGCGTCATGACGGGGGCCGGCTACGAGCAGTACTTC,CSVMTGAGYEQYF
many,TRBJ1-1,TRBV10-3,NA,TGTGCCATCAGTGAGACAGGATTGGTGGGCACTGAAGCTTTCTTT,CAISETGLVGTEAFF
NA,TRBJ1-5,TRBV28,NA,TGTGCCAGCAGCCCTAGTGTCGGCCTGGGCAGCTTGAATCAGCCCCAGCATTTT,CASSPSVGLGSLNQPQHF
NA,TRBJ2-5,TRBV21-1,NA,TGTGCCAGCAGCAAAGCGCGGGGGGGGGGAGAGACCCAGTACTTC,CASSKARGGGETQYF
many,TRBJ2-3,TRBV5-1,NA,TGCGCCAGCAGCTTGGAGACAGATACGCAGTATTTT,CASSLETDTQYF
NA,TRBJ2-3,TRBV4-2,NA,TGTGCCAGCAGCCATGCACAGTGGGTTGAGCAAGATACGCAGTATTTT,CASSHAQWVEQDTQYF
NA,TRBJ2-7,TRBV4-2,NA,TGTGTCAGCAGCCGTCTTCTGGCCTACGAGCAGTACTTC,CVSSRLLAYEQYF
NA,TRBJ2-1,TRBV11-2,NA,TGTGCCAGCAGCTTGATGTCCCTTAGTAACAATGAGCAGTTCTTC,CASSLMSLSNNEQFF
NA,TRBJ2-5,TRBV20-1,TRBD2,TGCAGTGCTTCCCGCTGCGGGAGCGGGAAGGAGACCCAGTACTTC,CSASRCGSGKETQYF
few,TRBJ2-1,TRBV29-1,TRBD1,TGCACAGGATTGCCGGGACAGGGGGTGGATGAGCTGTTCTTC,CTGLPGQGVDELFF
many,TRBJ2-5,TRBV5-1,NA,TGCGCCAGCAGCCCCACGACAGGACAAGAGACCCAGTACTTC,CASSPTTGQETQYF
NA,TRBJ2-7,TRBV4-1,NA,TGCGCCAGCAGCCACGACCGGCCGAGCAGAGCTTACGAGCAGTACTTC,CASSHDRPSRAYEQYF
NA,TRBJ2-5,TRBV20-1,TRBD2,TGCGGTGCCCGGACTAGCGGGGACCTTAAGGAGACCCAGTACTTC,CGARTSGDLKETQYF
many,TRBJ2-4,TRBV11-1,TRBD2,TGTGTCAGCAGCTTTCCCGGGACTAGCGGGACCAAAAACATTCAGTACTTC,CVSSFPGTSGTKNIQYF
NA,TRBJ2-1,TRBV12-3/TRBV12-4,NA,TGTGCCATTAGCAGGTACAACAATGAGCAGTTCTTC,CAISRYNNEQFF
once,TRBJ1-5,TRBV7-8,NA,TGTGCCAGCAGATTAAATCGGTATCAGTCCCAGCATTTT,CASRLNRYQSQHF
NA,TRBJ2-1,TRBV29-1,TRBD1,TGCAGCGCTCTGAAGGGGACAGGAAACAATGAGCAGTTCTTC,CSALKGTGNNEQFF
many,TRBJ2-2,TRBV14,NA,TGTGCCAGCAGGTCGGGACAGAACACCGGGGAGCTGTTTTTT,CASRSGQNTGELFF
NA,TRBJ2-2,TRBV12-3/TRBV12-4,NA,TGTGCCAGTTCCCGACACCCTCCCCGGGAGCTGTTTTTT,CASSRHPPRELFF
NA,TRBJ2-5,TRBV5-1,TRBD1,TGCGCCAGTAGTGCCCAGCCTTACAGGGGTGGAGAGACCCAGTACTTC,CASSAQPYRGGETQYF
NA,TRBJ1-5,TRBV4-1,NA,TGCACCAGCGGCCAAGATGGAGGGAGCAATCAGCCCCAGCATTTT,CTSGQDGGSNQPQHF
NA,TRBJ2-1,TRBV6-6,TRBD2,TGTGCCAGTAGAGGGCCGGGACTAGCGTGGTGTGGGCAGTTCTTC,CASRGPGLAWCGQFF
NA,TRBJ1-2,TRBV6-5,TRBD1,TGTGCCAGCAGTTACCTTCGGACAGGGGGAGGATATGGCAACACCTTC,CASSYLRTGGGYGNTF
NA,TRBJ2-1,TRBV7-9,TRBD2,TGTGCCAGCATCGGGCTCCGGGAGGATCAGTTCTTC,CASIGLREDQFF
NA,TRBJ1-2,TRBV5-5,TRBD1,TGTGCCAGCAGCCCTAGGACAGGGAGTTGTGGCTACACCTTC,CASSPRTGSCGYTF
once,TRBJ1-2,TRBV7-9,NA,TGTACCAGCAGCCCTACAGGGATCTATGGCTACATCTTC,CTSSPTGIYGYIF
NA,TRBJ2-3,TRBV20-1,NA,TGCAGTGCTAGAACCAACGGGAGTCTATACCTATATTTT,CSARTNGSLYLYF
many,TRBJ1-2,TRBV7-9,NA,TGTGCCAGCAGCTTAGTGAGTCTCTATGGCTACACCTTC,CASSLVSLYGYTF
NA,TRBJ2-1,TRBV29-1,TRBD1,TGCAGCGGATTGCCGGGACAGGTGGTGGATGACCACTTCTTC,CSGLPGQVVDDHFF
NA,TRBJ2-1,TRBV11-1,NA,TGTGCAAGCAGCTTAGGCCGGGTAAATGAGCAGTTCTTT,CASSLGRVNEQFF
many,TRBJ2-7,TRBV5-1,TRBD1,TGCGCCAGCAGCTTGCCAGGGGGTTCCTACGAGCAGTACTTC,CASSLPGGSYEQYF
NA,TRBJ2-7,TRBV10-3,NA,TGTGCCATCAGTGCCCTTCCCCGGGGACATGGGTTCAGCGAGCAGTACTTC,CAISALPRGHGFSEQYF
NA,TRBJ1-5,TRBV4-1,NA,TGCGCCAGCAGCCCTACACATAACAATCAGCCCCAGCATTTT,CASSPTHNNQPQHF
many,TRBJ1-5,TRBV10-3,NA,TGTGCCATCAGTGACAGCAATCAGCCCCAGCATTTT,CAISDSNQPQHF
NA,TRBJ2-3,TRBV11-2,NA,TGTGCTAGCAGCCCGGGCTCCTCGTCCGATACGCAGTATTTT,CASSPGSSSDTQYF
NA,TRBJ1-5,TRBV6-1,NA,TGTGCCAGCAGTGAAGGGGGGCAGCGGTCTTTCCGTGGCAATGAGCCCCAGCATTTT,CASSEGGQRSFRGNEPQHF
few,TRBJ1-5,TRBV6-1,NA,TGTGCCAGCAGTGGCAAGGGGGAGTTAAGTAATCTGCCCCAGCATTTT,CASSGKGELSNLPQHF
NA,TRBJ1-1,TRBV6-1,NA,TGTGCCAGCTGTGTGGCCGGTAGTACTGAAGCTTTCTTT,CASCVAGSTEAFF
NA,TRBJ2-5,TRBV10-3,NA,TGTGCCATCAAGGGACGGGGACCCAGAGAGACCCAGTACTTC,CAIKGRGPRETQYF
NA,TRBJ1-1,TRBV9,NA,TGTGCCAGCAGCGTAGAACCGAACGCTGAAGCTTTCTTT,CASSVEPNAEAFF
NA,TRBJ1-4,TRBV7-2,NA,TGTGCCAGCAGCGACACCGGGACGAGAAATGAAAAACTGTTTTTT,CASSDTGTRNEKLFF
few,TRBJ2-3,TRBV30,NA,TGTGCCTGGAGTTTAAGGTTATCTAGCACAGGTACGCAGTATTTT,CAWSLRLSSTGTQYF
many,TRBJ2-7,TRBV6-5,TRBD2,TGTGCCAGCAGGTCAGCGGGATCCTACGAGCAGTACTTC,CASRSAGSYEQYF
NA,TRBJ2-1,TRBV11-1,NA,TGTGCCAGCAGCCTGGGACCAGTGCGGGAAGTCGACAATGAGCAGTTCTTC,CASSLGPVREVDNEQFF
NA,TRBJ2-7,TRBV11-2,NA,TGTGCCAGCAGCACGGCACCGGATCCGGGCTACGATGAGTACTTC,CASSTAPDPGYDEYF
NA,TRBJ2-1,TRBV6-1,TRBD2,TGTGCCAGCAGCAAATGTGGACTAGCGGACAACGAGCAGTTCTTC,CASSKCGLADNEQFF
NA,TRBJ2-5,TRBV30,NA,TGTGCCTGGAGTGGCCCCCCCCAGCCAGACCAAGGGACCCAGTACTTC,CAWSGPPQPDQGTQYF
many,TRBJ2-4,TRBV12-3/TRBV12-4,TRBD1,TGTGCCAGCAGCACCAACCGGGACAGGGGAGACATTCAGTACTTC,CASSTNRDRGDIQYF
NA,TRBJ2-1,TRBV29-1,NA,TGCAGCGTTGCAACTTACAATAAGCAGTTCTTC,CSVATYNKQFF